These 19 T cell receptor beta chains share one sample of origin, sequenced in a study of cytomegalovirus exposure and HLA in healthy donors. Amplification used 60 Vbeta primers and 13 Jbeta primers. Method: immunoSEQ multiplex PCR; TCRdb's copy keeps in-frame clones and lacks some. In total, the table holds some 75,000 clones. Material: PBMCs. The receptors stem from a man between 40 and 49 years old in good health and CMV-seronegative.

This chain uses TRBV2 with TRBJ1-5; D is uncertain. The germline V gene encodes CDR1 SNHLY and CDR2 FYNNEI. V shed 2 bases and J shed 7 bases, with 12 bases lying between them. The CDR3 is 14 residues long. For the CDR3, the DNA is TGTGCCAGCAGTGAACTCAGGACGGGGCAGCCCCAGCATTTT. It encodes CASSELRTGQPQHF.

This chain's CDR3 is CAWNFGLGDEQFF. The CDR3 DNA is TGTGCCTGGAATTTCGGACTTGGCGATGAGCAGTTCTTC. The rearrangement joins TRBV30 to TRBJ2-1; D perhaps matches TRBD2 (5 bases). The CDR3 loop spans 13 amino acids. The germline V and J ends were trimmed by 4 bases and 8 bases, with 15 bases remaining between them. Germline lookup yields CDR1 GTSNPN and CDR2 SVGIG (reference sequence).

The chain employs TRBV15 and TRBJ2-1, with 8 bases lining up with TRBD2. CDR1 and CDR2 (germline): LNHNV, YYDKDF (reference sequence). V shed 4 bases and J 8 bases; nucleotides not matched to a gene: 7. The CDR3 is made up of 14 amino acids. As DNA, the CDR3 is TGTGCCACCAGCATATCAGCGGGAGTGGATGAGCAGTTCTTC. Residues: CATSISAGVDEQFF. Together with reference TRBV15 and TRBJ2-1, the CDR3 gives the full variable domain: DAMVIQNPRYQVTQFGKPVTLSCSQTLNHNVMYWYQQKSSQAPKLLFHYYDKDFNNEADTPDNFQSRRPNTSFCFLDIRSPGLGDTAMYLCATSISAGVDEQFFGPGTRLTVL.

V gene TRBV18 combines with J gene TRBJ2-7; 11 nucleotides line up with TRBD1. This CDR3 spans 15 amino acids. Germline V gene sequence: CDR1 KGHSH, CDR2 LQKENI. V was pared by 3 bases and J by 3 bases, with 4 bases of the junction left unmatched. CDR3: CASSPRDRGDYEQYF. The CDR3 DNA reads TGTGCCAGCTCACCCCGGGACAGGGGGGACTACGAGCAGTACTTC.

The rearrangement uses TRBV30 and TRBJ2-1; 7 positions match TRBD1. The CDR3 consists of 13 residues. Germline values: CDR1 GTSNPN, CDR2 SVGIG (reference sequence). The J segment lost 12 bases and the V segment lost 0 bases, leaving 8 bases of the junction unmatched. The CDR3 spells CAWSVSRGRGQFF. CDR3 DNA: TGTGCCTGGAGTGTTAGTAGGGGGCGAGGGCAGTTCTTC. Full variable domain (remainder filled in from reference TRBV30 and TRBJ2-1): SQTIHQWPATLVQPVGSPLSLECTVEGTSNPNLYWYRQAAGRGLQLLFYSVGIGQISSEVPQNLSASRPQDRQFILSSKKLLLSDSGFYLCAWSVSRGRGQFFGPGTRLTVL.

The V and J genes are TRBV7-2 and TRBJ1-1; D is unresolved. Trimming stripped 4 bases from V and 2 bases from J, with 8 bases between. There are 13 residues in the CDR3. Per the germline V gene, CDR1 is SGHTA and CDR2 is FQGNSA. Written as DNA, the CDR3 is TGTGCCAGCAGCTATGACACAAACACTGAAGCTTTCTTT. Residues: CASSYDTNTEAFF.

This chain uses TRBV4-1 with TRBJ1-1, with a tentative D call TRBD1 (5 bases). Germline CDR1 MGHRA, CDR2 YSYEKL. The length of the CDR3 is 13 residues. Trimming took 8 bases from V and 3 from J, leaving 13 bases between them. In nucleotides, the CDR3 is TGCGCCAGCTCACCGGGGGGGTACACTGAAGCTTTCTTT. Amino acid sequence: CASSPGGYTEAFF.

The J gene is TRBJ2-3, the V gene TRBV7-2; D call uncertain. The CDR3 consists of 15 residues. V was shortened by 5 bases and J by 7 bases, with 19 bases between the two germline ends. The germline V gene encodes CDR1 SGHTA and CDR2 FQGNSA. CDR3 DNA: TGTGCCAGCAGCCCAGAGGTAAAGCCCATAAATACGCAGTATTTT. Translating gives CASSPEVKPINTQYF.

This chain connects TRBV6-5 to TRBJ1-1; TRBD1 matches 7 bases. The CDR3 sequence is 12 residues long. Trimming removed 11 bases from V and 7 bases from J; junction bases left unmatched: 10. Germline assignment: CDR1 MNHEY and CDR2 SVGAGI. The CDR3 DNA reads as TGTGCCTGCTCCGGGACAGATAATGAAGCTTTCTTT. This codes for CACSGTDNEAFF.

This sequence joins TRBV19 and TRBJ1-3; the D is unclear. The CDR3 totals 14 residues. The germline V and J ends were trimmed by 3 bases and 8 bases, with 14 bases remaining between them. The V gene's germline CDR1 is LNHDA and CDR2 SQIVND (reference sequence). In DNA, the CDR3 is TGTGCCAGTAGTATGAGGAGCAGCGGGGACACCATATATTTT. Protein: CASSMRSSGDTIYF.

The chain carries TRBV29-1 and TRBJ2-7, with 7 bases lining up with TRBD1. V gave up 7 bases and J gave up 2 bases; unmatched junction bases: 8. The CDR3 is 13 residues long. The germline gives CDR1 SQVTM, CDR2 ANQGSEA. CDR3: CSAETGHTYEQYF. In DNA, the CDR3 is TGCAGCGCCGAGACAGGGCATACCTACGAGCAGTACTTC.

The chain carries TRBV2 and TRBJ2-3; a possible D gene is TRBD2 (5 bases). This CDR3 comprises 12 residues. The germline V gene has CDR1 SNHLY and CDR2 FYNNEI. V lost 5 bases to trimming and J lost 5 bases, with 8 bases between them. This chain's CDR3 is CASSYEGDTQYF. As DNA, the CDR3 is TGTGCCAGCAGTTACGAGGGAGATACGCAGTATTTT.

The gene calls are TRBV4-3 and TRBJ2-5, with 10 nucleotides matching TRBD2. V trimming: 0 bases; J trimming: 5 bases; junction bases outside the gene matches: 6. Germline CDR1 LGHNA, CDR2 YSLEER. CDR3 length: 16 residues. Here the CDR3 DNA reads TGCGCCAGCAGCCAAGACCCTAGCGGGAGTGCCGAGACCCAGTACTTC. Protein: CASSQDPSGSAETQYF.

J is TRBJ2-7 and V is TRBV10-1, with 9 bases matching TRBD2. Germline-derived CDR1 and CDR2 are WNHNN and SYGVQD (reference sequence). There are 13 residues in the CDR3. Losses at the gene ends were 5 bases for V and 4 bases for J; bases not matched to a gene: 3. The CDR3 DNA is TGCGCCAGCAGTTTAGCGGGGGAATACGAGCAGTACTTC. This encodes CASSLAGEYEQYF.

The gene calls are TRBV18 and TRBJ2-7; D not resolved. The CDR3 runs to 16 residues. V was shortened by 2 bases and J by 0 bases, with 14 bases between the two germline ends. Germline CDR1 and CDR2: KGHSH and LQKENI. The CDR3 sequence: CASSPVRLVHSYEQYF. DNA for the CDR3: TGTGCCAGCTCACCAGTACGATTAGTTCACTCCTACGAGCAGTACTTC.

The rearrangement uses TRBV5-1 and TRBJ1-2; 9 nucleotides line up with TRBD1. The CDR3 is 13 amino acids. CDR1 SGHRS and CDR2 YFSETQ come from the germline V gene. V dropped 4 bases and J dropped 7; count of bases not matched to a gene: 5. CDR3 nucleotides: TGCGCCAGCAGCCCGGGACAGGGCTCTGGCTACACCTTC. This translates into CASSPGQGSGYTF. Together with reference TRBV5-1 and TRBJ1-2, the CDR3 gives the full variable domain: KAGVTQTPRYLIKTRGQQVTLSCSPISGHRSVSWYQQTPGQGLQFLFEYFSETQRNKGNFPGRFSGRQFSNSRSEMNVSTLELGDSALYLCASSPGQGSGYTFGSGTRLTVV.

The V and J genes are TRBV14 and TRBJ2-7; unclear D gene. The CDR3 consists of 15 residues. V dropped 3 bases and J dropped 2 bases, with 14 bases sitting between them. The V gene's germline CDR1 is SGHDN and CDR2 FVKESK. CDR3 amino acids: CASSHLLSGPYEQYF. In DNA form, the CDR3 reads TGTGCCAGCAGCCACCTTCTTTCAGGCCCCTACGAGCAGTACTTC.

DNA for the CDR3: TGTGCCAGCAGCTTGGGAGCCAACAGCCTCAGCTGGACTGAAGCTTTCTTT. Protein: CASSLGANSLSWTEAFF. The rearrangement uses TRBV13 and TRBJ1-1; D is ambiguous. V lost 3 bases, J lost 5 bases, and 22 bases lay in between. Looked up from germline, CDR1 is PRHDT and CDR2 is FYEKMQ (reference sequence). The CDR3 covers 17 residues.

The chain couples TRBV6-5 to TRBJ2-5, with D maybe TRBD2 (5 bases). The closer fit of TRBJ2-7 to the DNA end suggests the J call may be wrong. CDR1 MNHEY and CDR2 SVGAGI come from the germline V gene. The CDR3 is 14 amino acids. The CDR3 sequence: CASSRKRDNYEQYF. The CDR3 DNA reads TGTGCCAGCAGTCGGAAACGGGATAATTACGAGCAGTACTTC.